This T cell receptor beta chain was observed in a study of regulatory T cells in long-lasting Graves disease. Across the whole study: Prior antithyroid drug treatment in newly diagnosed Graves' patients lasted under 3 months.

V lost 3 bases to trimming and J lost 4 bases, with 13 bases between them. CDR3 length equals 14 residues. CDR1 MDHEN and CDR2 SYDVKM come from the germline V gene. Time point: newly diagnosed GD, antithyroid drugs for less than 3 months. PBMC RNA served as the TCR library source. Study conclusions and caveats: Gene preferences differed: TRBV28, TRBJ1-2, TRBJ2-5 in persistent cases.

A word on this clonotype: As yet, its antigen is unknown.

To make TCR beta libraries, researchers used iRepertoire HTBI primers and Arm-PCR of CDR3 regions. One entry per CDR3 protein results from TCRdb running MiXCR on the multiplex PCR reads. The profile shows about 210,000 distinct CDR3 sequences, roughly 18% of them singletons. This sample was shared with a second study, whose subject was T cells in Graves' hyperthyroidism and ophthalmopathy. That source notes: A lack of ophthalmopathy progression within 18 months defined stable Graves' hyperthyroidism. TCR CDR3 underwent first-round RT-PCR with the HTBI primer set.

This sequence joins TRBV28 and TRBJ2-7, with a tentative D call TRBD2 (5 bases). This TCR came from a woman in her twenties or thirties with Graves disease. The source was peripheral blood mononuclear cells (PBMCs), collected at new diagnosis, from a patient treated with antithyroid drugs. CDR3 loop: CASSFRGSGYEQYF. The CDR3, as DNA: TGTGCCAGCAGTTTTCGAGGGAGTGGATACGAGCAGTACTTC.